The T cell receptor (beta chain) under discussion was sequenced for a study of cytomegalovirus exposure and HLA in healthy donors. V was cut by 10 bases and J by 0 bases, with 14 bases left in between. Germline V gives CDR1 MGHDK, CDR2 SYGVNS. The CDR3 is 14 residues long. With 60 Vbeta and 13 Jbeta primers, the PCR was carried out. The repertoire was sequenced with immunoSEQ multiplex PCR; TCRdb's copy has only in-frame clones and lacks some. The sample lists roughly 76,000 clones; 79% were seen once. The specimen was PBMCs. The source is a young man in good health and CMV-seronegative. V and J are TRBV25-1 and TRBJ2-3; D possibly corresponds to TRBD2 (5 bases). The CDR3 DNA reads TGTGCCACCCGCTTGGAGGCTAGCACAGATACGCAGTATTTT. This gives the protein CATRLEASTDTQYF.